The clone carrying this T cell receptor beta chain has ten or more counts. Its antigen is unknown. The sample belongs to a study of T-cell reconstitution after alpha-beta-depleted transplantation in children. Study-wide points: Several hundred graft clones that had expanded were reportedly the source of alpha-beta T cells about two months after transplant.

Construction of the TCRbeta library involved unique molecular identifiers. Via MiXCR, TCRdb re-called the PCR reads, giving one row per CDR3 protein. The data contain hundreds of thousands of distinct CDR3 sequences, around 13% of them singletons. This TCR was sampled from a girl aged 2 to 10 with congenital amegakaryocytic thrombocytopenia, due to receive a stem cell transplant. The material was PBMCs, obtained before TCRalphabeta/CD19-depleted stem cell transplant.

CDR3 residues: CASSLPGGRYEQYF. As DNA, the CDR3 is TGTGCCAGCAGCTTGCCGGGGGGAAGATACGAGCAGTACTTC. The chain uses TRBV11-2 and TRBJ2-7; the match to TRBD2 covers 7 bases. Germline V gene sequence: CDR1 SGHAT, CDR2 FQNNGV. The trim removed 3 bases at V and 4 bases at J, leaving 6 bases unmatched. This CDR3 has 14 amino acids.